The 28 T cell receptor beta chains presented below share a single source sample, sequenced in a study of shared clonotypes between healthy human individuals. Repertoires were generated with immunoSEQ multiplex PCR, while TCRdb's copy carries only in-frame clones and drops some. The sample contains approximately 2,000,000 clones, 85% to 95% of which appear only once. Source material: naive CD4+ T cells from PBMCs. The subset is: CD45RA+ positively selected. Receptors originate from a young man in good health. Some clones in this sample may be carry-over from other donors' samples.

This clone appeared once. This chain joins TRBV14 and TRBJ1-2; D is ambiguous. The CDR3 totals 17 residues. Germline V CDR1 and CDR2: SGHDN, FVKESK. The V and J ends lost 3 bases and 0 bases respectively, with 17 bases between them. As DNA, the CDR3 is TGTGCCAGCAGCCACGCAAGCCCCTACCTTCCTAACTATGGCTACACCTTC. Translating gives CASSHASPYLPNYGYTF.

The genes are TRBV5-1 and TRBJ2-7; either TRBD1 or TRBD2 may supply D (5 bases each). Trimming took off 7 bases at V and 6 bases at J, with 17 bases between the two ends. The CDR3 runs 13 residues. Germline CDR1 is SGHRS and CDR2 is YFSETQ. The CDR3 DNA reads TGCGCCAGCTCCCACGGGGCTAGCCGCGAGCAGTACTTC. Its protein is CASSHGASREQYF.

The chain combines TRBV4-3 with TRBJ2-3; 12 nucleotides align to TRBD2. From germline, CDR1 is LGHNA and CDR2 YSLEER. The V gene end was trimmed by 1 base and the J gene end by 3 bases; junction bases not matched to a gene: 11. The CDR3 contains 19 residues. CDR3 DNA: TGCGCCAGCAGCCAAGGACTAGCGGGAGCGATTACGGGTACAGATACGCAGTATTTT. It codes for CASSQGLAGAITGTDTQYF.

This clone was found once. The rearrangement links TRBV10-1 to TRBJ2-4; 9 positions agree with TRBD1. Looked up from germline, CDR1 is WNHNN and CDR2 is SYGVQD (reference sequence). The junction had 6 bases not matched to a gene; V was cut back by 4 bases and J by 2 bases. CDR3 size: 16 residues. The CDR3 sequence is CASSGGQGGTKNIQYF. CDR3 coding DNA: TGCGCCAGCAGTGGGGGACAGGGAGGAACCAAAAACATTCAGTACTTC.

This clone was seen only once. This sample also contains other DNA sequences that code for the same CDR3. This chain links TRBV28 with TRBJ2-7; weak D call: TRBD2 (5 bases). From germline, CDR1 is MDHEN and CDR2 SYDVKM. V lost 6 bases to trimming and J lost 4 bases, with 10 bases between them. The CDR3 runs to 12 residues. The CDR3 sequence: CASRPGGYEQYF. The CDR3 DNA reads as TGTGCCAGCAGGCCCGGAGGATACGAGCAGTACTTC. The variable domain in full, completed from reference TRBV28 and TRBJ2-7, reads DVKVTQSSRYLVKRTGEKVFLECVQDMDHENMFWYRQDPGLGLRLIYFSYDVKMKEKGDIPEGYSVSREKKERFSLILESASTNQTSMYLCASRPGGYEQYFGPGTRLTVT.

The chain joins TRBV4-1 to TRBJ2-1, with TRBD2 matching 10 bases. Germline CDR1 MGHRA, CDR2 YSYEKL. V lost 0 bases and J lost 5; bases outside the gene matches: 10. This CDR3 region has 18 residues. The CDR3 reads CASSQEGFSSGSNNEQFF. The CDR3 region has the DNA TGCGCCAGCAGCCAAGAGGGTTTTTCTAGCGGGAGCAACAATGAGCAGTTCTTC.

This clone occurred once. The chain employs TRBV5-1 and TRBJ2-2, with 14 bases matching TRBD2. Germline CDR1 is SGHRS and CDR2 is YFSETQ. The junction had 3 bases not matched to a gene; V was cut back by 1 base and J by 4 bases. The CDR3 sequence is 17 residues long. CDR3 nucleotide sequence: TGCGCCAGCAGCTTGCCCGGACTAGCGGGAGGCACCGGGGAGCTGTTTTTT. Translating gives CASSLPGLAGGTGELFF.

CDR3 DNA: TGTGCCAGCACCCCGACCCGGGATCCTAGATACAATGAGCAGTTCTTC. Amino acid sequence: CASTPTRDPRYNEQFF. V is TRBV7-2 and J is TRBJ2-1; D may be TRBD2 (5 bases). Germline CDR1 SGHTA, CDR2 FQGNSA. With 7 bases removed from V and 4 bases from J, the gap between germline ends came to 20 bases. The CDR3 extends over 16 amino acids.

The V call is TRBV9, the J call TRBJ2-3; 7 bases fit TRBD2. With 1 base clipped from V and 2 bases from J, the junction kept 4 bases outside the gene matches. The CDR3 extends over 15 amino acids. Germline CDR1 SGDLS, CDR2 YYNGEE. The CDR3 DNA follows: TGTGCCAGCAGCGTACGAGCGGGGAACACAGATACGCAGTATTTT. This encodes CASSVRAGNTDTQYF.

V usage is TRBV19 and J usage is TRBJ1-5, with D maybe TRBD1 (5 bases). Germline CDR1 reads LNHDA; CDR2 reads SQIVND (reference sequence). The V end lost 8 bases, the J end lost 6 bases, and 14 bases lay between the germline ends. This CDR3 is built from 13 residues. The CDR3 DNA is TGTGCCAGTGGGGCAGTTGGAGGTCAGCCCCAGCATTTT. Its translation is CASGAVGGQPQHF.

For this clone: The junction shows a germline mismatch at one end, possibly a read error. The J gene is TRBJ1-6, the V gene TRBV20-1, with D unresolved. The CDR3 runs 11 residues. Germline CDR1 DFQATT, CDR2 SNEGSKA (reference sequence). The CDR3 bases are TGCAGTGCCAGAGGGCAAACTCCCCTCCACTTT. The encoded protein is CSARGQTPLHF.

The chain has TRBV11-3 and TRBJ2-3; 8 bases map to TRBD1. V lost 5 bases to trimming and J lost 2 bases; unmatched junction nucleotides: 6. The V gene's germline CDR1 is SGHNT and CDR2 YENEEA. CDR3 length: 15 amino acids. For the CDR3, the DNA is TGTGCCAGCAGCCAGGGGGCAGGGCTCACAGATACGCAGTATTTT. Translated, it gives CASSQGAGLTDTQYF. Complete variable domain (other parts from reference TRBV11-3 and TRBJ2-3): EAGVVQSPRYKIIEKKQPVAFWCNPISGHNTLYWYLQNLGQGPELLIRYENEEAVDDSQLPKDRFSAERLKGVDSTLKIQPAELGDSAVYLCASSQGAGLTDTQYFGPGTRLTVL.

The V call is TRBV10-3, the J call TRBJ2-3; D unresolved. The length of the CDR3 is 13 residues. Per germline, CDR1 ENHRY and CDR2 SYGVKD. The V gene lost 3 bases and the J gene lost 0 bases, with 4 bases spanning the gap. DNA of the CDR3: TGTGCCATCAGTGAAGGAAGCACAGATACGCAGTATTTT. This gives the protein CAISEGSTDTQYF.

Comments on this clone: The sample carries other DNA sequences with the same CDR3. This chain uses TRBV5-1 with TRBJ2-7, with 7 bases lining up with TRBD2. Germline lookup yields CDR1 SGHRS and CDR2 YFSETQ. J gave up 3 bases and V 0 bases, and 6 bases lay outside the gene matches. This CDR3 region has 15 residues. CDR3 residues: CASSLAGREGYEQYF. The CDR3 DNA is TGCGCCAGCAGCTTGGCGGGCAGGGAGGGCTACGAGCAGTACTTC.

This chain uses TRBV6-1 with TRBJ2-7, with D possibly TRBD2 on 6 matching bases. This CDR3 spans 20 amino acids. V shed 4 bases and J shed 2 bases, with 30 bases lying between them. CDR1 and CDR2 from the germline V gene are MNHNS and SASEGT. CDR3 bases: TGTGCCAGCAGTGGCCGGTGGGGGGTTACCGGGACCAACCTAACCTACGAGCAGTACTTC. Protein sequence: CASSGRWGVTGTNLTYEQYF.

The chain combines TRBV15 with TRBJ2-3; the match to TRBD2 covers 8 bases. Germline trimming cut 4 bases from V and 2 bases from J; bases unmatched to any gene: 5. Germline lookup yields CDR1 LNHNV and CDR2 YYDKDF (reference sequence). The CDR3 sequence is 15 residues long. Here the CDR3 reads CATSITSGATDTQYF. The CDR3 coding sequence is TGTGCCACCAGCATCACTAGCGGAGCCACAGATACGCAGTATTTT.

V usage is TRBV5-6 and J usage is TRBJ2-7; D is possibly TRBD1 or TRBD2 (5 bases each). This CDR3 contains 15 residues. The V gene lost 0 bases and the J gene lost 3 bases, with 13 bases spanning the gap. The germline CDR1 and CDR2 sequences are SGHDT and YYEEEE. The CDR3 sequence is CASSLAGDVRYEQYF. CDR3 bases: TGTGCCAGCAGCTTGGCCGGGGACGTTCGCTACGAGCAGTACTTC.

The chain is built from TRBV18 and TRBJ1-1, with a weak D call TRBD1 (6 bases). Trimming cost V 0 bases and J 3 bases, with 11 bases left between them. CDR1 is KGHSH and CDR2 is LQKENI in the germline V gene. The CDR3 extends over 15 amino acids. The CDR3 DNA reads TGTGCCAGCTCACCACCGAGAGGGGGGGACACTGAAGCTTTCTTT. This encodes CASSPPRGGDTEAFF.

J is TRBJ2-1 and V is TRBV5-1, with 8 bases that match TRBD2. Germline CDR1 is SGHRS and CDR2 is YFSETQ. This CDR3 has 18 amino acids. V trimming: 4 bases; J trimming: 2 bases; junction bases outside the gene matches: 14. CDR3 in amino acids: CASSPLPPGLGTYNEQFF. Here the CDR3 DNA reads TGCGCCAGCAGCCCACTGCCACCGGGACTAGGGACCTACAATGAGCAGTTCTTC.

Regarding this clone: Other nucleotide sequences in the sample specify the same CDR3. The chain employs TRBV5-1 and TRBJ2-3; the match to TRBD2 covers 9 bases. The CDR3 loop spans 16 amino acids. V lost 0 bases, J lost 2 bases, and 4 bases stayed unmatched. Germline CDR1 reads SGHRS; CDR2 reads YFSETQ. The CDR3 loop reads CASSLGLAGTTDTQYF. The CDR3 DNA follows: TGCGCCAGCAGCTTGGGGCTAGCGGGGACCACAGATACGCAGTATTTT.

The rearrangement links TRBV9 to TRBJ2-5, with a weak D call TRBD2 (6 bases). V was pared by 4 bases and J by 5 bases, with 15 bases between. The CDR3 length is 14 residues. Germline-derived CDR1 and CDR2 are SGDLS and YYNGEE. The CDR3 spells CASSPLRGIETQYF. The CDR3 bases are TGTGCCAGCAGCCCCCTCCGGGGGATTGAGACCCAGTACTTC.

As concerns this clone: The same CDR3 also results from other DNA sequences found in this sample. The chain uses TRBV30 and TRBJ1-5; D not resolved. Trimming left V 0 bases short and J 1 base short, with 4 bases between. This CDR3 region has 13 residues. Germline V lookup: CDR1 GTSNPN, CDR2 SVGIG (reference sequence). The CDR3 sequence is CAWSVGSNQPQHF. The CDR3 region has the DNA TGTGCCTGGAGTGTCGGAAGCAATCAGCCCCAGCATTTT.

On this clone: This specimen includes other DNA sequences encoding the same CDR3. This chain joins TRBV5-1 and TRBJ2-2, with D tentatively TRBD1 or TRBD2 (5 bases each). Germline V gene lookup returns CDR1 SGHRS and CDR2 YFSETQ. The V gene lost 4 bases and the J gene lost 2 bases, with 12 bases spanning the gap. The CDR3 is 15 residues long. CDR3 loop: CASSLLGGNTGELFF. DNA of the CDR3: TGCGCCAGCAGCCTGCTTGGGGGAAACACCGGGGAGCTGTTTTTT.

The genes are TRBV15 and TRBJ2-2, with D hard to call. There are 16 residues in the CDR3. V was clipped by 8 bases and J by 5 bases, with 21 bases between them. The V gene's germline CDR1 is LNHNV and CDR2 YYDKDF (reference sequence). As DNA, the CDR3 is TGTGCCACCGACTTAATGTGGACGGCGAGAACCGGGGAGCTGTTTTTT. It encodes CATDLMWTARTGELFF.

V and J are TRBV6-5 and TRBJ1-1, with 8 bases aligning to TRBD1. The CDR3 loop spans 14 amino acids. Trimming removed 6 bases from V and 7 bases from J; junction bases left unmatched: 10. CDR1 and CDR2 from the germline V gene are MNHEY and SVGAGI. This chain's CDR3 is CASRETGGLGEAFF. The CDR3 DNA reads as TGTGCCAGCAGAGAAACAGGGGGTTTGGGTGAAGCTTTCTTT.

The chain combines TRBV6-6 with TRBJ1-5; D is perhaps TRBD1 (6 bases). Between the trimmed V and J ends, which lost 1 base and 5 bases, there was a span of 15 bases. CDR3 length: 16 residues. Germline CDR1 and CDR2: MNHNY and SVGAGI (reference sequence). The CDR3 loop reads CASSYYGGHADQPQHF. The DNA for the CDR3 is TGTGCCAGCAGTTACTATGGGGGACACGCCGATCAGCCCCAGCATTTT.

The chain has TRBV29-1 and TRBJ2-5; 9 bases are a match to TRBD2. Judging by the DNA end, TRBJ2-7 fits better; the J call may be wrong. The germline gives CDR1 SQVTM, CDR2 ANQGSEA. The CDR3 has 16 amino acids. The CDR3 sequence is CSVEEAGGPTGYEQYF. CDR3 nucleotide sequence: TGCAGCGTTGAAGAGGCGGGAGGGCCTACGGGGTACGAGCAGTACTTC.

The DNA of the CDR3 is TGTGCCAGCAGCACCCACGGACAGGGGCGGTTGGGGGAGCAGTTCTTC. Amino acids: CASSTHGQGRLGEQFF. The chain carries TRBV9 and TRBJ2-1; TRBD1 matches 9 bases. V gave up 4 bases and J gave up 10 bases; unmatched junction bases: 15. There are 16 residues in the CDR3. The germline V gene has CDR1 SGDLS and CDR2 YYNGEE.